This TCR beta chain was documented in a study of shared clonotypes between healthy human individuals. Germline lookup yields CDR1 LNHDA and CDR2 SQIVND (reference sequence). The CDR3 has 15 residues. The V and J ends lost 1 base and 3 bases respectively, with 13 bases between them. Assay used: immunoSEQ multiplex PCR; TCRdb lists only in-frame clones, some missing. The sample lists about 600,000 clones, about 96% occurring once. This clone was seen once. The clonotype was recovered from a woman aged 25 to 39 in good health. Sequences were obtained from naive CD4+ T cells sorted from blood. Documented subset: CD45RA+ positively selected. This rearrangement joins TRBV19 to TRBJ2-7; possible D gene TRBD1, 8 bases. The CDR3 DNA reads TGTGCCAGTAGTATAGCAACAGGGGGGGACTACGAGCAGTACTTC. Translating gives CASSIATGGDYEQYF. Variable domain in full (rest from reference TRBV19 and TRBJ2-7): DGGITQSPKYLFRKEGQNVTLSCEQNLNHDAMYWYRQDPGQGLRLIYYSQIVNDFQKGDIAEGYSVSREKKESFPLTVTSAQKNPTAFYLCASSIATGGDYEQYFGPGTRLTVT.